Below, one T cell receptor (beta chain) is given with its context. Its cognate antigen has yet to be identified. It has no much larger one-base neighbor in the sample; base qualities were not kept. V is cut back by 3 bases and J by 15 bases, with 5 bases in the junction unmatched. The CDR3 runs 14 residues from the cysteine to the phenylalanine. Just the 42-base CDR3 DNA is kept, in frame starting at base 1. As encoded in the germline V gene (reference sequence), CDR1 is LGHDT while CDR2 is YNNKEL. TCRdb records Illumina HiSeq 2500 as the sequencer. Quantitative 5'-RACE with molecular barcodes was the method used to prepare the TCR beta libraries. Per the source publication's procedure: A new computational method, built on a probabilistic model of VDJ rearrangement, was used to identify disease-linked TCR variants. The raw public data were reprocessed by TCRdb itself: fastp quality trimming at Q25, MiXCR clonotype calling, in-frame beta chains only. Rows are unified per CDR3 protein, each entry keeping the most common DNA and genes. TCRdb assigned the V and J calls; the authors' analysis was not used. Present in this sample are approximately 540,000 distinct CDR3 sequences, roughly 12% of which were seen just once. The ten most abundant clones make up almost 7% of the sample.

This entry belongs to a study of CD8 T cells in ankylosing spondylitis (dated by TCRdb to 2016 to 2017). Background on the whole study: The study set out to find disease-linked TCR variants by profiling T cell receptor beta repertoires in ankylosing spondylitis patients and healthy donors. The full study cohort comprised 20 to 25 ankylosing spondylitis patients and some 110 healthy donors. Samples of peripheral blood were taken, and for ankylosing spondylitis patients, synovial fluid was collected as well.

The research as a whole found: Significant enrichment of the disease-linked clones was reported in matched synovial fluid samples from ankylosing spondylitis patients. Some motif variants had previously been reported in the synovial fluid and blood of reactive arthritis patients, which suggests shared mechanisms of disease initiation. A TCR beta motif of several highly homologous amino acid variants appeared characteristic of blood from ankylosing spondylitis patients. A CD8+ phenotype was shown by the disease-linked clones, which were found at relatively low frequencies in peripheral blood.

This sequence uses TRBV3-1 and TRBJ2-1, and 16 junction bases match TRBD2. This clonotype originated in a male donor with ankylosing spondylitis. Source material: blood, either unsorted or a sorted T cell fraction (not recorded which). In nucleotides, the sequence is TGTGCCAGCAGCCACGGGACTAGCGGGGGGGTCGGGTTCTTC. It translates to CASSHGTSGGVGFF.